What follows is one T cell receptor beta chain and its context. This specimen belongs to a study of OX40 agonist ivuxolimab in advanced cancers. TCRdb's table, derived via immunoSEQ multiplex PCR, lists solely in-frame clones and lacks some. Of 60,000 or so clones in the sample, 80% to 90% were seen once. Germline lookup yields CDR1 SGHRS and CDR2 YFSETQ. The CDR3 contains 14 residues. Trimming shortened V by 4 bases and J by 8 bases, and 13 bases separated the two germline ends. This sample comprised CD4+ or CD8+ T cells sorted from blood, obtained in a trial of the OX40 agonist ivuxolimab. The V gene is TRBV5-1, the J gene TRBJ1-6; D is unclear. This TCR was recovered from an adult with an advanced solid tumor such as melanoma, head and neck, liver or kidney cancer. CDR3: CASSPRASDSPLHF. Written as DNA, the CDR3 is TGCGCCAGCAGCCCGAGGGCTTCGGATTCACCCCTCCACTTT.